This note documents a single T cell receptor (beta chain) sequence. Its antigen is unidentified. The table came from immunoSEQ multiplex PCR; TCRdb's copy has only in-frame clones and leaves some out. Of tens of thousands of clones listed, approximately 72% are singletons. V lost 4 bases to trimming and J lost 0 bases, with 7 bases between them. Germline V gene lookup returns CDR1 SQVTM and CDR2 ANQGSEA. This CDR3 has 14 amino acids. The sample originates from a study of vaccination effects on CD4 cells after COVID-19. Notes on the study in general: The study found marked clonal contraction of infection- and vaccine-induced clones late after vaccination.

Subsequent to about 10 days of culture, CD4+ T cells were isolated. The chain combines TRBV29-1 with TRBJ2-6; D is unresolved. This sequence originates from a human donor who had a prior SARS-CoV-2 infection. Sample: CD4+ T cells from PBMCs cultured without peptide, taken before COVID-19 vaccination. The chain's CDR3 is CSVVEVSGANVLTF. DNA for the CDR3: TGCAGCGTTGTGGAAGTCTCTGGGGCCAACGTCCTGACTTTC.